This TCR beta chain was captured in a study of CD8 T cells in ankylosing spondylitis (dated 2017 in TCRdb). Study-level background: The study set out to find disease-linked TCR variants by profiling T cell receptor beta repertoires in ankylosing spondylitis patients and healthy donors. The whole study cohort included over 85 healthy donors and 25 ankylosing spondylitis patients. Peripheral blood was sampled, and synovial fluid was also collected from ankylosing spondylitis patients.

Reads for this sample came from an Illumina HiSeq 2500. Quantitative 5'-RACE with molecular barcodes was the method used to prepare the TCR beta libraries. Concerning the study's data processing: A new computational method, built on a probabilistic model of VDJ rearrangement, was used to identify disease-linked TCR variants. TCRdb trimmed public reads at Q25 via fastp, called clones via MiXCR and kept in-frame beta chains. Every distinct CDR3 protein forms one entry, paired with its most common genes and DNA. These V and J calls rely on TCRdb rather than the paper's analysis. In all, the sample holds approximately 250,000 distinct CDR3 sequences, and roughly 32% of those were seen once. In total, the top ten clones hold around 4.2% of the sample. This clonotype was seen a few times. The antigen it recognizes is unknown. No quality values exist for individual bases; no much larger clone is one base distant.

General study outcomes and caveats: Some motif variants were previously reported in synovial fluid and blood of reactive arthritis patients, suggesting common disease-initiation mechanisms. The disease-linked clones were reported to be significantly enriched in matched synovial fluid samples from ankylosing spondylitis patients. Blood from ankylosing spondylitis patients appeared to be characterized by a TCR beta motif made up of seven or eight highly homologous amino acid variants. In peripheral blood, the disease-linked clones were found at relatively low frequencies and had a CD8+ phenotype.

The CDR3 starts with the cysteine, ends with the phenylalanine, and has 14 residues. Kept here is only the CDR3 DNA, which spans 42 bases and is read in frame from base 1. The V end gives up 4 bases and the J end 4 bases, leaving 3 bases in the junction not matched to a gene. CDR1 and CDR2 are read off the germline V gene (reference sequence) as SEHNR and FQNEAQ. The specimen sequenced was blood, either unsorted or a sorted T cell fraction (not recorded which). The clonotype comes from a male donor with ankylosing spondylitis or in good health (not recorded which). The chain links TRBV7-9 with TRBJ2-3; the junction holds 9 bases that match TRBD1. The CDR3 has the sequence CASSWGQGSDTQYF. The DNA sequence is TGTGCCAGCAGCTGGGGACAGGGCTCAGATACGCAGTATTTT.